The 6 T cell receptor beta chains given below trace back to one sample, sequenced in a study of cytomegalovirus exposure and HLA in healthy donors (dated by TCRdb to the late 2010s). Preparation of the library involved the immunoSEQ multiplex PCR assay. For the multiplex PCR, a mixture combining 60 forward primers for TCR Vbeta segments and 13 reverse primers for TCR Jbeta segments was used. Not all clones reach the TCRdb copy of this immuneACCESS table, which keeps in-frame sequences only. Checked studies attribute under half of the gap to unresolved V genes and leave the rest unexplained. For this sample the table gives 110,000 to 150,000 clones, of which about 71% were detected only once. Under 2.5% of the sample comes from the top ten. The material sequenced was PBMCs. These receptors all come from a woman aged 55-75 years in good health and CMV-seropositive.

CDR3 sequence (DNA): TGTGCCAGCAGTGGGGCCCAAGAGACCCAGTACTTC. Protein product: CASSGAQETQYF. The rearrangement uses TRBV2 and TRBJ2-5; D not certain. Trimming shortened V by 4 bases and J by 1 base, and 4 bases separated the two germline ends. Germline lookup yields CDR1 SNHLY and CDR2 FYNNEI. The CDR3 runs to 12 residues.

The chain carries TRBV19 and TRBJ1-2; perhaps TRBD1 as D (5 bases). Germline V gives CDR1 LNHDA, CDR2 SQIVND (reference sequence). V gave up 7 bases and J gave up 4 bases, with 16 bases separating them. The CDR3 contains 14 residues. The CDR3 spells CASTPRRGPYGYTF. CDR3 in DNA: TGTGCCAGTACCCCTAGGAGGGGACCCTATGGCTACACCTTC.

The chain has TRBV10-3 and TRBJ1-2; no reliable D call. This CDR3 comprises 16 residues. Germline V CDR1 and CDR2: ENHRY, SYGVKD. V was clipped by 2 bases and J by 0 bases, with 13 bases between them. The CDR3 spells CAISEGRTLANYGYTF. Here the CDR3 DNA reads TGTGCCATCAGTGAGGGGAGGACGCTAGCTAACTATGGCTACACCTTC.

The chain is built from TRBV5-4 and TRBJ2-3; 14 nucleotides match TRBD2. The CDR3 covers 17 residues. The germline V gene encodes CDR1 SGHNT and CDR2 YYREEE (reference sequence). V lost 3 bases and J lost 1; bases outside the gene matches: 4. As DNA, the CDR3 is TGTGCCAGCAGCTCTGGACTAGCGGGAGGAGGCACAGATACGCAGTATTTT. Translated: CASSSGLAGGGTDTQYF.

The chain has TRBV29-1 and TRBJ2-5; TRBD1 is a possible D gene (6 bases). V lost 6 bases to trimming and J lost 1 base, with 9 bases between them. The germline CDR1 and CDR2 sequences are SQVTM and ANQGSEA. This CDR3 comprises 12 residues. CDR3 in amino acids: CSVGTIQETQYF. The CDR3 DNA reads TGCAGCGTAGGGACAATCCAAGAGACCCAGTACTTC.

The chain combines TRBV9 with TRBJ2-7; the match to TRBD1 covers 12 bases. From germline, CDR1 is SGDLS and CDR2 YYNGEE. Trimming took 4 bases from V and 4 from J; bases not matched to a gene: 6. The CDR3 length is 15 residues. The CDR3 protein is CASSPGTGGHYEQYF. CDR3 nucleotide sequence: TGTGCCAGCAGCCCCGGGACAGGGGGCCATTACGAGCAGTACTTC.